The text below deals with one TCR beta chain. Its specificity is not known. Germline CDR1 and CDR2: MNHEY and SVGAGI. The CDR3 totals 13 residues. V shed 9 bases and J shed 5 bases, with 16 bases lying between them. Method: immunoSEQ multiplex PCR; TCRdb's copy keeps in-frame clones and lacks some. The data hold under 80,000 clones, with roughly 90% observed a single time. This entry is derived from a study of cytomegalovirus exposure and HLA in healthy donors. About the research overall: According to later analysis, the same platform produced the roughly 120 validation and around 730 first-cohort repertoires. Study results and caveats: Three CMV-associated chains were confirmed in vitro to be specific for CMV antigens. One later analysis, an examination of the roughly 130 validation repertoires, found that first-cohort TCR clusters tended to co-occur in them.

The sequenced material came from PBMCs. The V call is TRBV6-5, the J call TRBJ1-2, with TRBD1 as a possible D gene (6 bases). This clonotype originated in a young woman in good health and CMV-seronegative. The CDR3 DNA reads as TGTGCCAGTTCGATTGGACAGATATATGGCTACACCTTC. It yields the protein CASSIGQIYGYTF.